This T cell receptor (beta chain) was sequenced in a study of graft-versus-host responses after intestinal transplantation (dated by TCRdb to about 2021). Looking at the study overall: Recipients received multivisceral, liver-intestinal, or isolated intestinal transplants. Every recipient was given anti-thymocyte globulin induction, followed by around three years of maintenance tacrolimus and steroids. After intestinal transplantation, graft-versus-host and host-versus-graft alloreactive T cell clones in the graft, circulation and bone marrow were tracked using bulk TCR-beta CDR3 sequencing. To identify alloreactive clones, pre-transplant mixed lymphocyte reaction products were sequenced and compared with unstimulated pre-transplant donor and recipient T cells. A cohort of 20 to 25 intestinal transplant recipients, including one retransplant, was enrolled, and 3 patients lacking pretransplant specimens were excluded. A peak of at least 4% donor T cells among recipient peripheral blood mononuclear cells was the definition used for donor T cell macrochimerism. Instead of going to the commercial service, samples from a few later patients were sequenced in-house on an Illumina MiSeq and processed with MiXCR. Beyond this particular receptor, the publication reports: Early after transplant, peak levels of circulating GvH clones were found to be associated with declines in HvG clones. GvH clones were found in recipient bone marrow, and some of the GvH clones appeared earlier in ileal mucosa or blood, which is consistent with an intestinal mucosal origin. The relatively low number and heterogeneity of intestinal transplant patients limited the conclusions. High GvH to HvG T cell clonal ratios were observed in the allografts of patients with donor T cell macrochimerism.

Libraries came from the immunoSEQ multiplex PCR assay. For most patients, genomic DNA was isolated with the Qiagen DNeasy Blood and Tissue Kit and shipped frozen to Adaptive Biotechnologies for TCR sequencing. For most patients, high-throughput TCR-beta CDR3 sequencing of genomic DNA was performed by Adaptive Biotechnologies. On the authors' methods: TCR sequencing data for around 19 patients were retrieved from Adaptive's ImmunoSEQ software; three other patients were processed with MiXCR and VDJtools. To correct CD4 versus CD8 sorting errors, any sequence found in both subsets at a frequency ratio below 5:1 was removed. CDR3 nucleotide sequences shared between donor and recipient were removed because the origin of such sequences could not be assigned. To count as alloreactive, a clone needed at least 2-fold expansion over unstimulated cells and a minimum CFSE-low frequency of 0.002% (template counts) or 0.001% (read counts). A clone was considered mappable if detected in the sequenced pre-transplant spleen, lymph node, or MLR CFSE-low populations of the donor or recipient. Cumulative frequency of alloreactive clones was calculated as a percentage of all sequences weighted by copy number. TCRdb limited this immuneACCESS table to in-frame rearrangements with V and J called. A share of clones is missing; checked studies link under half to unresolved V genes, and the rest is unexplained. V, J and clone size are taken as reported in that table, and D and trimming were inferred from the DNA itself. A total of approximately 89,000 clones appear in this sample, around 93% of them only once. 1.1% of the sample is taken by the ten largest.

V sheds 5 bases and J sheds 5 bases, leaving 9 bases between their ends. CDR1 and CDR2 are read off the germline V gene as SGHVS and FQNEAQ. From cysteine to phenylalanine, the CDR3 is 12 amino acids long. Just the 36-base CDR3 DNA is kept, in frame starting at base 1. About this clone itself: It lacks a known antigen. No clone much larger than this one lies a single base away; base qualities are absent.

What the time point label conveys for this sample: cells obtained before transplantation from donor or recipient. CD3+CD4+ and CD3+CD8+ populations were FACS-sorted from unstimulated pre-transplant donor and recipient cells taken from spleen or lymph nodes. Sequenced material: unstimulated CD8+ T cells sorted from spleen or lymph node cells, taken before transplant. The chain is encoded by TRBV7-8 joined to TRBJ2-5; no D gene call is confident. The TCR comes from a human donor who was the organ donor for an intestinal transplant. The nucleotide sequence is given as TGTGCCAGCAGCCCCTTCGGGGAGACCCAGTACTTC. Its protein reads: CASSPFGETQYF.